A selection of T cell receptor beta chains follows, all from one sample in a study of blood T cell repertoires in COVID-19. The table came from immunoSEQ multiplex PCR; TCRdb's copy has only in-frame clones and leaves some out. The sample lists 50,000 or so clones; 85% to 90% were seen once. The sequencing sample was made of peripheral blood. The receptors stem from a human donor in a cohort sampled during active COVID-19. Each CDR3 is given with its conserved first and last residue. Each record gives: V gene, clone size, D gene, J gene, CDR3 protein, CDR3 DNA. The D gene is left open where the match is weak. Size tells how often a clone was seen (once, few, many) or the class of an expanded clone, and some rows leave it out.

V gene: TRBV6-6; clone size: once; D gene: -; J gene: TRBJ2-1; CDR3 protein: CASSPGASRNEQFF; CDR3 DNA: TGTGCCAGCAGCCCAGGGGCCTCGAGGAATGAGCAGTTCTTC
V gene: TRBV9; clone size: -; D gene: -; J gene: TRBJ2-1; CDR3 protein: CASSSGPSDNEQFF; CDR3 DNA: TGTGCCAGCAGCAGCGGGCCTAGCGACAATGAGCAGTTCTTC
V gene: TRBV7-3; clone size: -; D gene: -; J gene: TRBJ2-3; CDR3 protein: CASSLTLATRDMQYF; CDR3 DNA: TGTGCCAGCAGCTTAACTCTAGCGACCCGAGATATGCAGTATTTT
V gene: TRBV6-1; clone size: -; D gene: -; J gene: TRBJ2-4; CDR3 protein: CASSEAGTGSAGGSRDIQYF; CDR3 DNA: TGTGCCAGCAGTGAAGCAGGGACAGGGTCAGCGGGAGGATCTAGGGACATTCAGTACTTC
V gene: TRBV7-9; clone size: -; D gene: -; J gene: TRBJ1-1; CDR3 protein: CASSRLNTEAFF; CDR3 DNA: TGTGCCAGCAGCCGTTTGAACACTGAAGCTTTCTTT
V gene: TRBV11-3; clone size: -; D gene: -; J gene: TRBJ2-1; CDR3 protein: CASSPTAGSYNEQFF; CDR3 DNA: TGTGCCAGCAGCCCCACCGCCGGGAGCTACAATGAGCAGTTCTTC
V gene: TRBV11-3; clone size: -; D gene: -; J gene: TRBJ2-3; CDR3 protein: CAVGGSGRPDTQYF; CDR3 DNA: TGTGCCGTCGGAGGGAGCGGGCGGCCAGATACGCAGTATTTT
V gene: TRBV5-4; clone size: -; D gene: TRBD1; J gene: TRBJ2-5; CDR3 protein: CASSLEWDRQETQYF; CDR3 DNA: TGTGCCAGCAGCTTGGAATGGGACAGGCAAGAGACCCAGTACTTC
V gene: TRBV9; clone size: -; D gene: -; J gene: TRBJ1-2; CDR3 protein: CASSVGPVSDGYTF; CDR3 DNA: TGTGCCAGCAGCGTAGGCCCAGTCTCTGATGGCTACACCTTC
V gene: TRBV12-5; clone size: medium-sized; D gene: -; J gene: TRBJ1-2; CDR3 protein: CASGSVTAPNYGYTF; CDR3 DNA: TGTGCTAGTGGTTCAGTGACAGCCCCTAACTATGGCTACACCTTC
V gene: TRBV9; clone size: -; D gene: -; J gene: TRBJ2-1; CDR3 protein: CASSFRDQSTGEQFF; CDR3 DNA: TGTGCCAGCAGCTTCCGGGACCAATCTACAGGGGAGCAGTTCTTC
V gene: TRBV6-5; clone size: -; D gene: -; J gene: TRBJ2-2; CDR3 protein: CASRTTPLNTGELFF; CDR3 DNA: TGTGCCAGCAGGACAACCCCCCTTAACACCGGGGAGCTGTTTTTT
V gene: TRBV11-3; clone size: -; D gene: -; J gene: TRBJ1-5; CDR3 protein: CASSFSQQADQPQHF; CDR3 DNA: TGTGCCAGCAGCTTTTCTCAACAGGCCGATCAGCCCCAGCATTTT
V gene: TRBV7-9; clone size: -; D gene: TRBD1; J gene: TRBJ2-5; CDR3 protein: CASSFSEGARETQYF; CDR3 DNA: TGTGCCAGCAGCTTCTCCGAGGGGGCTAGGGAGACCCAGTACTTC
V gene: TRBV6-5; clone size: -; D gene: TRBD2; J gene: TRBJ2-1; CDR3 protein: CASSYGTSGPNEQFF; CDR3 DNA: TGTGCCAGCAGTTACGGGACTAGCGGGCCCAATGAGCAGTTCTTC
V gene: TRBV27; clone size: medium-sized; D gene: TRBD1; J gene: TRBJ2-3; CDR3 protein: CASRWDRVTDTQYF; CDR3 DNA: TGTGCCAGCCGTTGGGACAGGGTCACAGATACGCAGTATTTT
V gene: TRBV4-1; clone size: -; D gene: -; J gene: TRBJ1-1; CDR3 protein: CASSQDRNTEAFF; CDR3 DNA: TGCGCCAGCAGCCAGGACAGGAACACTGAAGCTTTCTTT
V gene: TRBV10-3; clone size: -; D gene: TRBD2; J gene: TRBJ2-3; CDR3 protein: CAISATGTSGTDTQYF; CDR3 DNA: TGTGCCATCAGTGCGACCGGGACTAGCGGCACAGATACGCAGTATTTT
V gene: TRBV11-3; clone size: few; D gene: -; J gene: TRBJ2-3; CDR3 protein: CASSNTDTQYF; CDR3 DNA: TGTGCCAGCAGTAACACAGATACGCAGTATTTT
V gene: TRBV5-1; clone size: -; D gene: -; J gene: TRBJ1-1; CDR3 protein: CASSSTGTEAFF; CDR3 DNA: TGCGCCAGCAGCTCTACAGGGACTGAAGCTTTCTTT
V gene: TRBV7-8; clone size: -; D gene: TRBD1; J gene: TRBJ1-6; CDR3 protein: CASRTGLNSPLHF; CDR3 DNA: TGTGCCAGCAGGACAGGGCTTAATTCACCCCTCCACTTT
V gene: TRBV2; clone size: -; D gene: TRBD1; J gene: TRBJ2-1; CDR3 protein: CASSLRRTGGVGTYNEQFF; CDR3 DNA: TGTGCCAGCAGCCTCCGACGAACAGGGGGCGTGGGAACCTACAATGAGCAGTTCTTC
V gene: TRBV27; clone size: -; D gene: -; J gene: TRBJ1-3; CDR3 protein: CASSLHPHRDSGNTIYF; CDR3 DNA: TGTGCCAGCAGTTTACACCCCCACAGAGACTCTGGAAACACCATATATTTT
V gene: TRBV9; clone size: -; D gene: TRBD2; J gene: TRBJ2-5; CDR3 protein: CASSVGLGSGVQETQYF; CDR3 DNA: TGTGCCAGCAGCGTAGGCCTGGGTAGCGGGGTACAAGAGACCCAGTACTTC
V gene: TRBV6-1; clone size: -; D gene: -; J gene: TRBJ1-3; CDR3 protein: CASSQAVHRDERNTIYF; CDR3 DNA: TGTGCCAGCAGTCAAGCGGTCCATAGAGATGAAAGAAACACCATATATTTT
V gene: TRBV3-1/TRBV3-2; clone size: -; D gene: TRBD1; J gene: TRBJ2-3; CDR3 protein: CASSRQGYGTDTQYF; CDR3 DNA: TGTGCCAGCAGTCGACAGGGGTACGGCACAGATACGCAGTATTTT
V gene: TRBV18; clone size: -; D gene: -; J gene: TRBJ1-2; CDR3 protein: CASSPGGNYGYTF; CDR3 DNA: TGTGCCAGCTCACCAGGAGGGAACTATGGCTACACCTTC